These T cell receptor beta chains were read from a single sample in a study of vaccination and CD4 T cells after COVID-19. These TCRs' antigens remain unknown. TCRdb re-called the PCR reads through MiXCR, storing one row per CDR3 protein. Of about 15,000 distinct CDR3 sequences listed, 50% to 60% are singletons. The sample was CD4+ T cells from blood, cultured in vitro. Receptor source: a human donor who had recovered from COVID-19. CDR3s include the opening cysteine and the closing phenylalanine or tryptophan. Fields, in order: CDR3 length, J gene, clone size, D gene, V gene, CDR3 protein, CDR3 DNA. The D gene is left open where the match is weak. Size tells how often a clone was seen (once, few, many) or the class of an expanded clone, and some rows leave it out.

CDR3 length: 16; J gene: TRBJ1-3; clone size: once; D gene: -; V gene: TRBV19; CDR3 protein: CASSPRAARRGDAIYF; CDR3 DNA: TGTGCCAGTAGCCCCCGGGCTGCCCGTCGCGGGGACGCCATATATTTT
CDR3 length: 14; J gene: TRBJ2-2; clone size: few; D gene: -; V gene: TRBV7-2; CDR3 protein: CASSPQGNTGELFF; CDR3 DNA: TGTGCCAGCAGCCCGCAGGGGAACACCGGGGAGCTGTTTTTT
CDR3 length: 12; J gene: TRBJ2-2; clone size: once; D gene: -; V gene: TRBV20-1; CDR3 protein: CSAGGNTGELFF; CDR3 DNA: TGCAGTGCTGGAGGGAACACCGGGGAGCTGTTTTTT
CDR3 length: 14; J gene: TRBJ1-2; clone size: -; D gene: -; V gene: TRBV5-6; CDR3 protein: CASSLRVTGYGYTF; CDR3 DNA: TGTGCCAGCAGCTTGCGGGTGACCGGCTATGGCTACACCTTC
CDR3 length: 17; J gene: TRBJ1-5; clone size: few; D gene: TRBD1; V gene: TRBV12-3/TRBV12-4; CDR3 protein: CASSKATGGPSNQPQHF; CDR3 DNA: TGTGCCAGCAGTAAAGCTACAGGGGGCCCAAGCAATCAGCCCCAGCATTTT
CDR3 length: 12; J gene: TRBJ1-2; clone size: -; D gene: -; V gene: TRBV2; CDR3 protein: CGCRGALDGYTF; CDR3 DNA: TGTGGGTGCCGGGGGGCGCTTGATGGCTACACCTTC
CDR3 length: 15; J gene: TRBJ2-3; clone size: -; D gene: -; V gene: TRBV7-8; CDR3 protein: CASSRDARGADTQYF; CDR3 DNA: TGTGCCAGCAGCCGGGACGCCCGAGGGGCAGATACGCAGTATTTT
CDR3 length: 15; J gene: TRBJ2-2; clone size: -; D gene: TRBD1; V gene: TRBV5-1; CDR3 protein: CASSLRQGNTGELFF; CDR3 DNA: TGCGCCAGCAGCTTGCGACAGGGGAACACCGGGGAGCTGTTTTTT
CDR3 length: 17; J gene: TRBJ1-6; clone size: -; D gene: TRBD1; V gene: TRBV12-3/TRBV12-4; CDR3 protein: CASSLLHPDRGGSPLHF; CDR3 DNA: TGTGCCAGCAGTCTACTGCATCCGGACAGGGGAGGTTCACCCCTCCACTTT
CDR3 length: 14; J gene: TRBJ2-3; clone size: -; D gene: -; V gene: TRBV6-5; CDR3 protein: CASSLAISTDTQYF; CDR3 DNA: TGTGCCAGCAGTTTGGCGATTAGCACAGATACGCAGTATTTT
CDR3 length: 14; J gene: TRBJ1-1; clone size: few; D gene: -; V gene: TRBV6-2/TRBV6-3; CDR3 protein: CASSQVGVPGEAFF; CDR3 DNA: TGTGCCAGCAGCCAGGTTGGGGTTCCCGGAGAAGCTTTCTTT
CDR3 length: 19; J gene: TRBJ2-6; clone size: -; D gene: TRBD2; V gene: TRBV27; CDR3 protein: CASSFAQGAGSSGANVLTF; CDR3 DNA: TGTGCCAGCAGTTTCGCCCAGGGAGCGGGAAGCTCTGGGGCCAACGTCCTGACTTTC
CDR3 length: 14; J gene: TRBJ2-7; clone size: few; D gene: TRBD1; V gene: TRBV6-2/TRBV6-3; CDR3 protein: CASSYAQGAYEQYF; CDR3 DNA: TGTGCCAGCAGTTACGCGCAGGGGGCCTACGAGCAGTACTTC
CDR3 length: 13; J gene: TRBJ2-3; clone size: few; D gene: -; V gene: TRBV30; CDR3 protein: CAWSVRGSDTQYF; CDR3 DNA: TGTGCCTGGAGTGTACGGGGTTCCGATACGCAGTATTTT
CDR3 length: 18; J gene: TRBJ1-2; clone size: -; D gene: -; V gene: TRBV28; CDR3 protein: CASSQKRWWAGLNYGYTF; CDR3 DNA: TGTGCCAGCTCCCAAAAACGGTGGTGGGCAGGGCTAAACTATGGCTACACCTTC
CDR3 length: 16; J gene: TRBJ2-1; clone size: -; D gene: TRBD2; V gene: TRBV19; CDR3 protein: CASSAPSGENPWEQFF; CDR3 DNA: TGTGCCAGTAGTGCCCCTAGCGGGGAGAACCCATGGGAGCAGTTCTTC